The 15 T cell receptor beta chains below all came from one sample that was sequenced in a study of STAT5B mutations in CD4+ large granular lymphocyte leukemia. Repertoires were generated with immunoSEQ multiplex PCR, while TCRdb's copy carries only in-frame clones and drops some. Of several thousand clones listed, 76% are singletons. Sample: PBMCs. Receptors originate from a woman aged 55-69 years with CD4+ T-cell large granular lymphocyte leukemia.

CDR3 region: CASSPRGGGTLTDTQYF. CDR3 nucleotide sequence: TGTGCCAGCAGCCCCCGGGGGGGCGGGACCCTCACAGATACGCAGTATTTT. The V call is TRBV7-9, the J call TRBJ2-3; 8 bases fit TRBD2. Germline loops: CDR1 SEHNR, CDR2 FQNEAQ (reference sequence). This CDR3 is 17 amino acids long. After removal of 5 bases from V and 2 bases from J, the junction contained 12 bases not matched to a gene.

V and J are TRBV19 and TRBJ2-1; 10 bases agree with TRBD2. V lost 6 bases, J lost 7 bases, and 3 bases stayed unmatched. The germline gives CDR1 LNHDA, CDR2 SQIVND (reference sequence). The CDR3 covers 13 residues. The CDR3 nucleotides read TGTGCCAGTAGCCCGGGACTAGCGAATGAGCAGTTCTTC. This codes for CASSPGLANEQFF.

This chain uses TRBV5-1 with TRBJ2-7, with a possible D match to TRBD1 (6 bases). With 4 bases removed from V and 6 bases from J, the gap between germline ends came to 14 bases. The CDR3 has 13 residues. The germline V gene has CDR1 SGHRS and CDR2 YFSETQ. CDR3 DNA sequence: TGCGCCAGCAGCCGGGACAAAGCTCGCGAGCAGTACTTC. This translates into CASSRDKAREQYF.

The chain combines TRBV5-1 with TRBJ2-7, with D possibly TRBD2 on 5 matching bases. Germline values: CDR1 SGHRS, CDR2 YFSETQ. This CDR3 spans 15 amino acids. V was cut by 4 bases and J by 0 bases, with 14 bases left in between. CDR3: CASSPDHRGSYEQYF. The CDR3 DNA sequence: TGCGCCAGCAGCCCTGACCACCGGGGCTCCTACGAGCAGTACTTC.

V usage is TRBV10-3 and J usage is TRBJ1-2; no definite D call. Trimming removed 10 bases at V and 3 bases at J, with 21 bases between. The CDR3 loop spans 15 amino acids. The germline V gene has CDR1 ENHRY and CDR2 SYGVKD. CDR3 sequence reads: CATNPVAEQYYGYTF. Here the CDR3 DNA reads TGTGCCACGAACCCGGTAGCAGAGCAATACTATGGCTACACCTTC.

This chain's CDR3 is CASSLQQDGYTF. The CDR3 coding sequence is TGTGCCAGCAGCTTGCAGCAGGATGGCTACACCTTC. The chain couples TRBV5-6 to TRBJ1-2, with D unresolved. Germline V gene data show CDR1 as SGHDT and CDR2 as YYEEEE. V was cut by 1 base and J by 6 bases, with 7 bases left in between. CDR3 length equals 12 residues.

The J gene is TRBJ2-7, the V gene TRBV18; no clear D. CDR1 and CDR2 (germline): KGHSH, LQKENI. Trimming cost V 3 bases and J 0 bases, with 9 bases left between them. The CDR3 runs to 14 residues. DNA for the CDR3: TGTGCCAGCTCACCTGCGTCGAGCTCCTACGAGCAGTACTTC. Its translation is CASSPASSSYEQYF.

This rearrangement joins TRBV10-3 to TRBJ1-2, with 8 bases fitting TRBD1. There are 14 residues in the CDR3. The V gene end was trimmed by 5 bases and the J gene end by 0 bases; junction bases not matched to a gene: 2. Germline V gives CDR1 ENHRY, CDR2 SYGVKD. The CDR3 here is CAISTTGANYGYTF. CDR3 DNA: TGTGCCATCAGTACGACAGGGGCTAACTATGGCTACACCTTC.

Only one count was recorded for this clone. The genes are TRBV9 and TRBJ2-2; the D gene is possibly TRBD2 (5 bases). This CDR3 has 14 residues. Trimming took off 4 bases at V and 5 bases at J, with 12 bases between the two ends. Germline V gene sequence: CDR1 SGDLS, CDR2 YYNGEE. In DNA form, the CDR3 reads TGTGCCAGCAGCTCGACGCTAGCTACCGGGGAGCTGTTTTTT. It codes for CASSSTLATGELFF.

CDR3 DNA sequence: TGTGCCAGCAGCCCGAGCGGACAGGGAGGGATCTATGGCTACACCTTC. Translation: CASSPSGQGGIYGYTF. The chain links TRBV7-2 to TRBJ1-2, with 8 bases that match TRBD1. Germline V CDR1 and CDR2: SGHTA, FQGNSA. The CDR3 covers 16 residues. The trim removed 5 bases at V and 4 bases at J, leaving 12 bases unmatched.

The chain uses TRBV11-2 and TRBJ1-2; unclear D gene. Germline assignment: CDR1 SGHAT and CDR2 FQNNGV. The germline V and J ends were trimmed by 1 base and 0 bases, with 9 bases remaining between them. This CDR3 has 15 residues. CDR3 coding DNA: TGTGCCAGCAGCTTAGGGCCGACACCTAACTATGGCTACACCTTC. Its translation: CASSLGPTPNYGYTF.

The chain combines TRBV9 with TRBJ2-3; TRBD2 aligns across 12 bases. Trimming at V came to 4 bases and at J to 4 bases, leaving 16 bases not matched to a gene. The CDR3 runs 19 residues. CDR1 is SGDLS and CDR2 is YYNGEE in the germline V gene. The CDR3 DNA reads TGTGCCAGCAGCACCCGCACTCCTCGACTAGCGGGAGTGGCAGATACGCAGTATTTT. Translated, it gives CASSTRTPRLAGVADTQYF.

This chain links TRBV27 with TRBJ2-5, with a tentative D call TRBD1 (6 bases). There are 13 residues in the CDR3. Germline V gene sequence: CDR1 MNHEY, CDR2 SMNVEV (reference sequence). V was clipped by 5 bases and J by 4 bases, with 11 bases between them. CDR3 residues: CASSPGVPETQYF. CDR3 in DNA: TGTGCCAGCAGTCCAGGGGTCCCAGAGACCCAGTACTTC.

By proportion, this clone is medium-sized (0.01 to 0.1%). The chain couples TRBV4-3 to TRBJ1-1, with 8 nucleotides matching TRBD1. Trimming removed 1 base from V and 6 bases from J; junction bases left unmatched: 4. This CDR3 is 14 amino acids long. Germline V lookup: CDR1 LGHNA, CDR2 YSLEER. CDR3 sequence (DNA): TGCGCCAGCAGCCAAGTATCGACAGGGGCTGAAGCTTTCTTT. It specifies CASSQVSTGAEAFF.

The V call is TRBV5-1, the J call TRBJ1-6, with no clear D. Per the germline V gene, CDR1 is SGHRS and CDR2 is YFSETQ. This CDR3 contains 15 residues. V lost 0 bases to trimming and J lost 6 bases, with 10 bases between them. The CDR3 DNA follows: TGCGCCAGCAGCTTGGAGGATCCCTTTAATTCACCCCTCCACTTT. Residues: CASSLEDPFNSPLHF. Filled out from reference TRBV5-1 and TRBJ1-6, the complete variable domain reads KAGVTQTPRYLIKTRGQQVTLSCSPISGHRSVSWYQQTPGQGLQFLFEYFSETQRNKGNFPGRFSGRQFSNSRSEMNVSTLELGDSALYLCASSLEDPFNSPLHFGNGTRLTVT.